The 18 T cell receptor beta chains in this list originate from one sample, sequenced in a study of radiation and T cells in renal cell carcinoma. Clones were sequenced by immunoSEQ multiplex PCR, and TCRdb holds only the in-frame ones, with some missing. The sample lists approximately 85,000 clones, about nine tenths occurring once. As for time point: blood 4 weeks post-SBRT, at nephrectomy. Sample treatment: 15 Gy SBRT to primary tumor, nephrectomy 4 weeks later. The sample here was blood, taken from a patient whose treatment included radiotherapy and nephrectomy. Receptors originate from a woman in her seventies with renal cell carcinoma.

The chain joins TRBV6-1 to TRBJ1-3; no clear D. The length of the CDR3 is 15 residues. V was pared by 7 bases and J by 3 bases, with 16 bases between. Germline V gene lookup returns CDR1 MNHNS and CDR2 SASEGT. The CDR3: CASITPGRIGNTIYF. The CDR3 nucleotides are TGTGCCAGCATCACCCCAGGACGAATTGGAAACACCATATATTTT.

The count of this clone is one. This sequence joins TRBV10-3 and TRBJ2-1; 9 positions match TRBD2. The CDR3 contains 14 residues. Trimming at V came to 3 bases and at J to 7 bases, leaving 4 bases not matched to a gene. From germline, CDR1 is ENHRY and CDR2 SYGVKD. This CDR3 is CAISDGTSSNEQFF. CDR3 sequence (DNA): TGTGCCATCAGTGACGGGACTAGCTCTAATGAGCAGTTCTTC.

The rearrangement links TRBV25-1 to TRBJ1-1; 7 bases map to TRBD1. V trimming: 4 bases; J trimming: 5 bases; junction bases outside the gene matches: 7. Germline V CDR1 and CDR2: MGHDK, SYGVNS. CDR3 size: 14 residues. The CDR3, as DNA: TGTGCCAGCAGTGCCGGTCAGGGGGGGACTGAAGCTTTCTTT. Amino acids: CASSAGQGGTEAFF. Together with reference TRBV25-1 and TRBJ1-1, the CDR3 gives the full variable domain: EADIYQTPRYLVIGTGKKITLECSQTMGHDKMYWYQQDPGMELHLIHYSYGVNSTEKGDLSSESTVSRIRTEHFPLTLESARPSHTSQYLCASSAGQGGTEAFFGQGTRLTVV.

The genes are TRBV6-1 and TRBJ2-1; unclear D gene. The CDR3 totals 16 residues. Germline CDR1 MNHNS, CDR2 SASEGT. Trimming stripped 1 base from V and 0 bases from J, with 10 bases between. CDR3 nucleotides: TGTGCCAGCAGTGAAGTCAGAACCGGCTCCTACAATGAGCAGTTCTTC. It encodes CASSEVRTGSYNEQFF.

This chain uses TRBV5-4 with TRBJ2-2; D is perhaps TRBD1 or TRBD2 (5 bases each). V was cut by 3 bases and J by 1 base, with 13 bases left in between. This CDR3 contains 16 residues. Germline CDR1 is SGHNT and CDR2 is YYREEE (reference sequence). CDR3 amino acids: CASSSPRGGNTGELFF. The CDR3 DNA reads TGTGCCAGCAGCTCCCCTCGGGGCGGGAACACCGGGGAGCTGTTTTTT.

The chain combines TRBV27 with TRBJ1-6; weak D call: TRBD1 (5 bases). There are 13 residues in the CDR3. Trimming cost V 7 bases and J 6 bases, with 10 bases left between them. Germline V gene sequence: CDR1 MNHEY, CDR2 SMNVEV (reference sequence). The CDR3 loop is CASTPRGNSPLHF. In DNA, the CDR3 is TGTGCCAGCACCCCGAGGGGTAATTCACCCCTCCACTTT.

The V and J genes are TRBV6-1 and TRBJ1-4; 7 bases align to TRBD1. Trimming took 2 bases from V and 13 from J; bases not matched to a gene: 4. Germline values: CDR1 MNHNS, CDR2 SASEGT. This CDR3 spans 12 amino acids. CDR3 coding DNA: TGTGCCAGCAGTGAACCGACAGGGCGACTGTTTTTT. Translating it yields CASSEPTGRLFF.

The CDR3 nucleotides read TGCGCCAGCAGCTTTTCTAGCGGGGGGCGCCAAGAGACCCAGTACTTC. It encodes CASSFSSGGRQETQYF. The rearrangement links TRBV5-1 to TRBJ2-5; TRBD2 agrees at 11 bases. This CDR3 spans 16 amino acids. The germline V gene has CDR1 SGHRS and CDR2 YFSETQ. V lost 2 bases and J lost 1; bases outside the gene matches: 4.

The chain recombines TRBV11-3 with TRBJ2-1; 8 nucleotides line up with TRBD2. The CDR3 consists of 15 residues. The V and J ends lost 5 bases and 5 bases, in that order; junction bases with no gene match: 8. The germline gives CDR1 SGHNT, CDR2 YENEEA. The CDR3 spells CASSPWRGANNEQFF. DNA for the CDR3: TGTGCCAGCAGCCCGTGGCGGGGGGCCAACAATGAGCAGTTCTTC.

The chain recombines TRBV27 with TRBJ2-7, with D possibly matching TRBD1 (5 bases). The germline V and J ends were trimmed by 0 bases and 6 bases, with 15 bases remaining between them. In germline, CDR1 is MNHEY, CDR2 SMNVEV (reference sequence). This CDR3 contains 15 residues. The CDR3 DNA sequence: TGTGCCAGCAGTTTATCCGGCCAGGGCTCGGTCGAGCAGTACTTC. This codes for CASSLSGQGSVEQYF.

The chain is built from TRBV30 and TRBJ1-6; perhaps TRBD1 as D (5 bases). V was shortened by 0 bases and J by 5 bases, with 11 bases between the two germline ends. Per germline, CDR1 GTSNPN and CDR2 SVGIG (reference sequence). This CDR3 has 15 amino acids. The CDR3 reads CAWSVPGLNNSPLHF. In nucleotides, the CDR3 is TGTGCCTGGAGTGTACCGGGACTGAATAATTCACCCCTCCACTTT.

This chain connects TRBV11-2 to TRBJ2-1, with a weak D call TRBD2 (5 bases). The CDR3 is 16 amino acids. Trimming left V 1 base short and J 1 base short, with 11 bases between. CDR1 is SGHAT and CDR2 is FQNNGV in the germline V gene. In DNA, the CDR3 is TGTGCCAGCAGCTTAGTCGCGGGTTTATCCTACAATGAGCAGTTCTTC. Protein product: CASSLVAGLSYNEQFF.

V is TRBV10-3 and J is TRBJ2-7, with D unclear. Trimming left V 4 bases short and J 3 bases short, with 10 bases between. The CDR3 is 13 residues long. Germline CDR1 ENHRY, CDR2 SYGVKD. CDR3 amino acids: CAISAVTIYEQYF. In DNA form, the CDR3 reads TGTGCCATCAGTGCGGTTACAATCTACGAGCAGTACTTC.

The chain is built from TRBV30 and TRBJ1-4, with D tentatively TRBD1 (5 bases). The CDR3 is 16 residues long. In germline, CDR1 is GTSNPN, CDR2 SVGIG (reference sequence). Trimming removed 2 bases from V and 4 bases from J, with 17 bases in between. The CDR3 loop is CAWSLTADRFNEKLFF. CDR3 nucleotide sequence: TGTGCCTGGAGTCTAACGGCTGACAGATTTAATGAAAAACTGTTTTTT.

The chain recombines TRBV2 with TRBJ2-3; D not certain. The CDR3 spans 13 residues. V was clipped by 6 bases and J by 3 bases, with 10 bases between them. The germline gives CDR1 SNHLY, CDR2 FYNNEI. The CDR3 sequence: CASSLGRTDTQYF. DNA of the CDR3: TGTGCCAGCAGCCTCGGTAGAACAGATACGCAGTATTTT.

The V and J genes are TRBV7-2 and TRBJ2-3; weak D call: TRBD2 (6 bases). V dropped 1 base and J dropped 1 base, with 9 bases sitting between them. This CDR3 comprises 15 residues. Germline V gene data show CDR1 as SGHTA and CDR2 as FQGNSA. The CDR3 DNA reads TGTGCCAGCAGCTTAGTGGGGGGAGGCACAGATACGCAGTATTTT. Translation: CASSLVGGGTDTQYF.

The sample holds one count of this clone. The CDR3 spells CASSTGLAGAPLAKNIQYF. The CDR3 nucleotides read TGTGCCAGCAGCACAGGACTAGCGGGGGCTCCACTAGCCAAAAACATTCAGTACTTC. This sequence joins TRBV7-9 and TRBJ2-4; 13 bases match TRBD2. Germline V gene sequence: CDR1 SEHNR, CDR2 FQNEAQ (reference sequence). The ends lost 5 bases at V and 0 bases at J; junction bases unmatched: 10. The CDR3 extends over 19 amino acids. Supplemented by reference TRBV7-9 and TRBJ2-4, the full variable domain reads DTGVSQNPRHKITKRGQNVTFRCDPISEHNRLYWYRQTLGQGPEFLTYFQNEAQLEKSRLLSDRFSAERPKGSFSTLEIQRTEQGDSAMYLCASSTGLAGAPLAKNIQYFGAGTRLSVL.

The chain carries TRBV6-1 and TRBJ2-3; 10 bases are shared with TRBD2. The J segment lost 3 bases and the V segment lost 4 bases, leaving 13 bases of the junction unmatched. Germline loops: CDR1 MNHNS, CDR2 SASEGT. The CDR3 sequence is 18 residues long. In nucleotides, the CDR3 is TGTGCCAGCAGTGGAAGGAGCGGGGGGGCATGGAGGACAGATACGCAGTATTTT. This sequence encodes CASSGRSGGAWRTDTQYF.